This TCR beta chain was sequenced for a study of cytomegalovirus exposure and HLA in healthy donors. It was with 60 Vbeta and 13 Jbeta primers that the PCR ran. Data came from immunoSEQ multiplex PCR; TCRdb stores just in-frame clones and leaves some out. Here the sample spans roughly 100,000 clones, approximately 69% being singletons. This clone is a singleton in its sample. Regarding donors, all were healthy bone marrow donors. The CDR3 totals 16 residues. V was pared by 0 bases and J by 0 bases, with 11 bases between. Germline loops: CDR1 LGHNA, CDR2 YSLEER. This sequence originates from a boy between 10 and 17 years old in good health and CMV-seropositive. V is TRBV4-3 and J is TRBJ1-2; no clear D gene. Input material: PBMCs. The CDR3: CASSQDLHRANYGYTF. CDR3 bases: TGCGCCAGCAGCCAAGATCTTCACCGAGCTAACTATGGCTACACCTTC.